This TCR beta chain was identified in a study of cytomegalovirus exposure and HLA in healthy donors. Details on this clone: What it recognizes is unknown.

Study-wide findings and caveats: Some V segments (TRBV6-2 and TRBV6-3 among them) were excluded as indistinguishable. Productive status was seen about 90% or about 30% of the time for most TCR beta V segments in an earlier analysis.

The CDR3 is 15 amino acids. CDR1 GTSNPN and CDR2 SVGIG come from the germline V gene (reference sequence). Between the trimmed V and J ends, which lost 2 bases and 3 bases, there was a span of 14 bases. The primer mix had 60 Vbeta and 13 Jbeta primers. This table comes from immunoSEQ multiplex PCR, and its TCRdb copy is limited to in-frame clones, with some not included. The sample table sets out 150,000 to 200,000 clones. The chain uses TRBV30 and TRBJ1-3; tentatively, D is TRBD1 (6 bases). This clonotype was sampled from a boy between 10 and 17 years old in good health and CMV-seronegative. The sequenced sample was PBMCs. The CDR3 is CAWSKHRAVGNTIYF. CDR3 in DNA: TGTGCCTGGAGTAAGCACAGGGCGGTTGGAAACACCATATATTTT.